This T cell receptor beta chain was captured in a study of T-cell memory formation after mild COVID-19. Study findings and constraints: Clones contracting day 15 to 85 were balanced CD4/CD8; later expanders leaned CD4+. That cross-reactive memory joined was suggested by some responding clones appearing in pre-infection memory.

Concerning this clonotype: Antigen specificity is unknown.

Constant-segment primers were used for 5'RACE, and the resulting TCR alpha and TCR beta cDNA libraries carried sample barcodes and UMIs. Via MiXCR, TCRdb re-called the 5' RACE reads, giving one row per CDR3 protein. This sample has approximately 500,000 distinct CDR3 sequences, with around a quarter found just once. V shed 4 bases and J shed 1 base, with 12 bases lying between them. Germline values: CDR1 MNHNY, CDR2 SVGAGI (reference sequence). The CDR3 length is 15 residues. The origin of this receptor is an adult woman who had mild COVID-19 (a few samples of this study predate the infection). Cell type and time point are not known. The chain combines TRBV6-6 with TRBJ2-3; the D call may be TRBD1 or TRBD2 (5 bases each). The sequenced sample was PBMCs or a T cell subset sorted from them (not recorded which). The CDR3 nucleotides are TGTGCCAGCAGTTCGGGACGTCTACGCACAGATACGCAGTATTTT. Translating it yields CASSSGRLRTDTQYF.